This T cell receptor beta chain appears in the sequencing data of a study of cytotoxic CD8 clonotypes in ibrutinib-treated CLL (dated by TCRdb to 2020 to 2023). The study in broad terms: The cohort was composed of around twelve relapsed/refractory and about 16 treatment-naive patients; IGHV unmutated status was identified in about 17 patients. Cryopreserved peripheral blood mononuclear cells were obtained prior to treatment, at the time of response, and at either disease progression or sustained remission. Responses were partial in some 24 patients and complete in 2; after median around 65 months follow-up, about 14 stayed in remission and about twelve progressed. Samples at response were collected after a median of about 12 months of treatment, with a range of about 6 to 36 months. On average, each sample yielded 255,043 productive templates and tens of thousands of productive rearrangements. Of the 86 people in the trial, about 27 had longitudinal samples available. What the authors observed across the whole study: Public clonotypes were rare and either shrank or stayed stable during treatment, and the rise in clonality at ibrutinib response reflected expansion of private clonotypes. Sampling times were not matched between patients in sustained remission and patients whose disease was progressing, and lymph node repertoires were not examined. Clonality rose at ibrutinib response, remained stable during sustained remission, and dropped back toward baseline at progression. Baseline clonality exceeded that of age-matched healthy donors and correlated strongly with circulating CD8+ T-cell counts.

Counted from cysteine to phenylalanine, this CDR3 has 15 amino acids. The CDR3 DNA has 45 bases and is translated from base 1. V is trimmed back by 6 bases and J by 1 base, and the junction contains 3 bases that no gene match accounts for. CDR1 and CDR2, per the germline V gene, are MNHEY and SVGAGI. With respect to this clone: Its antigen target is currently unknown. No base qualities exist here, and no much larger clone lies one base off it.

For TCR beta library preparation, 2 to 2.5 micrograms of genomic DNA were isolated from cryopreserved PBMCs. Longitudinal blood samples from CLL patients receiving ibrutinib monotherapy were subjected to high-throughput TCR beta sequencing. The patients took part in an open-label, single-center phase 2 trial of ibrutinib monotherapy. Each clonotype received, on average, roughly 9.6x coverage in deep resolution sequencing performed on a MiSeq, where the target depth lay between 1 in 1 million and 1 in 200,000 T cells. TCR beta libraries were generated with the immunoSEQ hsTCRB Kit. The study's processing was this. ImmunoSEQ Data Assistant and ImmunoSEQ Analyzer were used for data analysis, and V, D and J genes were assigned according to IMGT definitions. Clonality, with values ranging from 0 to 1, was calculated as one minus the normalized Shannon entropy of productive rearrangement frequencies. Public clonotype analysis was restricted to overrepresented clonotypes comprising at least 0.05% of each patient's repertoire. About a dozen age-matched healthy donor repertoires from immuneACCESS served as clonality controls. TCRdb mirrors the immuneACCESS table, restricted to in-frame sequences. Some clones are absent from its copies; in checked studies, under half trace to an unresolved V gene, and the reason for the others is unknown. V and J calls and clone size come straight from that table; D and trimming were deduced from the DNA. The sample records almost 85,000 clones, about 82% of which are singletons. Under 7% of the sample comes from the top ten.

Sequenced here: PBMCs, sampled before ibrutinib treatment. The sequence joins TRBV6-5 to TRBJ2-3, with TRBD1 matching 11 junction bases. This receptor was identified in a human donor with chronic lymphocytic leukemia. CDR3 protein: CASRPDRGRTDTQYF. The sequenced DNA is TGTGCCAGCAGACCGGACAGGGGGCGCACAGATACGCAGTATTTT.